These 18 T cell receptor beta chains came from one sample sequenced in a study of blood T cell repertoires in COVID-19. TCRdb keeps only in-frame clones here, not all; method: immunoSEQ multiplex PCR. The sample yields under 25,000 clones, 88% seen once. Sequencing was performed on peripheral blood. The source is a man aged 65-85 years in a cohort sampled during active COVID-19.

The rearrangement uses TRBV2 and TRBJ1-5; 10 bases line up with TRBD1. The J segment lost 6 bases and the V segment lost 7 bases, leaving 9 bases of the junction unmatched. The CDR3 loop spans 15 amino acids. CDR1 and CDR2 from the germline V gene are SNHLY and FYNNEI. CDR3 protein: CASTSGTGVGQPQHF. CDR3 DNA: TGTGCCAGCACCTCCGGGACAGGGGTTGGTCAGCCCCAGCATTTT.

Worth noting for this clone: An end of the junction does not agree with germline; a read error may underlie this. J is TRBJ1-4 and V is TRBV7-2; maybe TRBD1 (5 bases). Germline CDR1 and CDR2: SGHTA and FQGNSA. The CDR3 has 14 amino acids. This CDR3 is CASSLDSKTGDMYF. Here the CDR3 DNA reads TGTGCCAGCAGCTTAGATTCAAAAACAGGAGATATGTATTTT. The whole variable domain, filled in from reference TRBV7-2 and TRBJ1-4, reads GAGVSQSPSNKVTEKGKDVELRCDPISGHTALYWYRQSLGQGLEFLIYFQGNSAPDKSGLPSDRFSAERTGGSVSTLTIQRTQQEDSAVYLCASSLDSKTGDMYFGSGTQLSVL.

The V gene is TRBV14, the J gene TRBJ2-1, with TRBD2 matching over 7 bases. Losses at the gene ends were 3 bases for V and 14 bases for J; bases not matched to a gene: 10. Per the germline V gene, CDR1 is SGHDN and CDR2 is FVKESK. This CDR3 region has 13 residues. CDR3 sequence reads: CASSHTWDYGKFF. DNA for the CDR3: TGTGCCAGCAGCCACACCTGGGACTACGGGAAGTTCTTC.

The chain joins TRBV21-1 to TRBJ1-3; the D call of TRBD1 is as the table states it, not checked on the DNA. TRBV21-1 is shown as a pseudogene. This CDR3 comprises 15 residues. The CDR3 DNA reads TGTGCCAGCAGCAGCGACGACAGATCTGGAAACACCATATATTTT. Translation: CASSSDDRSGNTIYF.

In its sample, this clone was seen once. This sequence joins TRBV5-1 and TRBJ2-5; 7 bases are a match to TRBD1. Trimming at V came to 3 bases and at J to 6 bases, leaving 11 bases not matched to a gene. The CDR3 runs to 15 residues. Germline CDR1 and CDR2: SGHRS and YFSETQ. CDR3 protein: CASSYGDSRAKTQYF. In DNA form, the CDR3 reads TGCGCCAGCAGCTATGGGGACAGCCGGGCGAAGACCCAGTACTTC. The entire variable domain, with the rest obtained from reference TRBV5-1 and TRBJ2-5, is as follows: KAGVTQTPRYLIKTRGQQVTLSCSPISGHRSVSWYQQTPGQGLQFLFEYFSETQRNKGNFPGRFSGRQFSNSRSEMNVSTLELGDSALYLCASSYGDSRAKTQYFGPGTRLLVL.

The chain employs TRBV7-9 and TRBJ1-3, with 7 bases aligning to TRBD1. Trimming took 1 base from V and 4 from J; bases not matched to a gene: 1. The CDR3 extends over 14 amino acids. The germline CDR1 and CDR2 sequences are SEHNR and FQNEAQ (reference sequence). The CDR3 region has the DNA TGTGCCAGCAGCTTAGTAGGGGGCGGAAACACCATATATTTT. As protein: CASSLVGGGNTIYF.

This clone was observed a few times. DNA for the CDR3: TGTGCCAGTAGTATTGGTGGAGGCCGCACTGAAGCTTTCTTT. Translating it yields CASSIGGGRTEAFF. The chain has TRBV19 and TRBJ1-1; D is ambiguous. Germline values: CDR1 LNHDA, CDR2 SQIVND (reference sequence). The CDR3 consists of 14 residues. Trimming stripped 3 bases from V and 4 bases from J, with 12 bases between.

The sample holds a few counts of this clone. V and J are TRBV25-1 and TRBJ2-2, with 8 bases fitting TRBD2. This CDR3 is 14 amino acids long. The germline CDR1 and CDR2 sequences are MGHDK and SYGVNS. J lost 3 bases, V lost 7 bases, and 4 bases had no gene match. In nucleotides, the CDR3 is TGTGCCAGCACCGGGACTAGTGACACCGGGGAGCTGTTTTTT. Its protein is CASTGTSDTGELFF.

The chain uses TRBV5-1 and TRBJ1-6; maybe TRBD1 (6 bases). V dropped 1 base and J dropped 7 bases, with 12 bases sitting between them. The length of the CDR3 is 15 residues. The germline CDR1 and CDR2 sequences are SGHRS and YFSETQ. DNA of the CDR3: TGCGCCAGCAGCTTGAGGGGGGGCGCAAATTCACCCCTCCACTTT. Its protein product is CASSLRGGANSPLHF. Combining the CDR3 with reference TRBV5-1 and TRBJ1-6 gives the whole variable domain KAGVTQTPRYLIKTRGQQVTLSCSPISGHRSVSWYQQTPGQGLQFLFEYFSETQRNKGNFPGRFSGRQFSNSRSEMNVSTLELGDSALYLCASSLRGGANSPLHFGNGTRLTVT.

The chain carries TRBV6-5 and TRBJ2-2; 7 bases agree with TRBD2. The trim removed 7 bases at V and 0 bases at J, leaving 2 bases unmatched. Germline V gene sequence: CDR1 MNHEY, CDR2 SVGAGI. The CDR3 covers 14 residues. The DNA for the CDR3 is TGTGCCAGCAAGCGGGACGCGAACACCGGGGAGCTGTTTTTT. The encoded protein is CASKRDANTGELFF.

This clone came up once. The chain links TRBV19 to TRBJ1-2, with D unresolved. The length of the CDR3 is 15 residues. Germline V CDR1 and CDR2: LNHDA, SQIVND (reference sequence). V was trimmed by 0 bases and J by 4 bases, leaving 12 bases between them. CDR3 amino acids: CASSIDPGISYGYTF. CDR3 DNA: TGTGCCAGTAGTATAGACCCCGGGATCAGCTATGGCTACACCTTC.

V usage is TRBV5-1 and J usage is TRBJ2-1; 9 nucleotides align to TRBD2. After removal of 0 bases from V and 7 bases from J, the junction contained 8 bases not matched to a gene. The germline gives CDR1 SGHRS, CDR2 YFSETQ. This CDR3 is 16 amino acids long. The CDR3 here is CASSLGGSGRGNEQFF. The CDR3 DNA reads as TGCGCCAGCAGCTTGGGAGGTAGCGGGAGAGGGAATGAGCAGTTCTTC.

This clone was found a few times. The gene calls are TRBV7-9 and TRBJ1-5; TRBD1 is a possible D gene (5 bases). The CDR3 has 14 residues. Trimming removed 1 base at V and 1 base at J, with 5 bases between. Germline CDR1 SEHNR, CDR2 FQNEAQ (reference sequence). CDR3 loop: CASSLGQSNQPQHF. For the CDR3, the DNA is TGTGCCAGCAGCTTAGGACAGAGCAATCAGCCCCAGCATTTT.

The chain employs TRBV6-2 or TRBV6-3 and TRBJ1-1, with 8 bases aligning to TRBD1. CDR1 MNHEY and CDR2 SVGEGT come from the germline V gene. V was pared by 0 bases and J by 1 base, with 10 bases of the junction left unmatched. This CDR3 contains 18 residues. In DNA, the CDR3 is TGTGCCAGCAGTTACTCGCAGGGGGCTTACCTGCGGAACACTGAAGCTTTCTTT. Protein product: CASSYSQGAYLRNTEAFF.

A single count supports this clone. J is TRBJ2-2 and V is TRBV5-8; TRBD1 matches 7 bases. CDR1 and CDR2 (germline): SGHTS, YDEGEE. Trimming took 4 bases from V and 3 from J; bases not matched to a gene: 15. CDR3 length equals 18 residues. CDR3 in amino acids: CASSRGGSDRYHTGELFF. Written as DNA, the CDR3 is TGTGCCAGCAGCCGAGGCGGGTCGGACAGGTATCACACCGGGGAGCTGTTTTTT.

V and J are TRBV9 and TRBJ2-5; TRBD1 might be the D (6 bases). Germline V lookup: CDR1 SGDLS, CDR2 YYNGEE. The CDR3 has 13 amino acids. V lost 1 base and J lost 3, with 7 bases in between. The CDR3 nucleotides read TGTGCCAGCAGCGTAAGGACAGAAGAGACCCAGTACTTC. As protein: CASSVRTEETQYF.

V gene TRBV19 combines with J gene TRBJ1-5; 7 bases map to TRBD1. Germline V gene data show CDR1 as LNHDA and CDR2 as SQIVND (reference sequence). V lost 3 bases to trimming and J lost 0 bases; unmatched junction nucleotides: 11. The CDR3 totals 18 residues. CDR3 residues: CASSMGRGTKSSNQPQHF. The CDR3 DNA reads TGTGCCAGTAGTATGGGCAGGGGGACGAAATCTAGCAATCAGCCCCAGCATTTT.

The V gene is TRBV18, the J gene TRBJ2-5, with TRBD2 matching 9 bases. V lost 0 bases to trimming and J lost 0 bases; unmatched junction nucleotides: 5. This CDR3 is 17 amino acids long. CDR1 is KGHSH, CDR2 LQKENI, per germline. The CDR3 nucleotides read TGTGCCAGCTCACCACCTGGTCTAGCGGGGTACCAAGAGACCCAGTACTTC. It codes for CASSPPGLAGYQETQYF. The whole variable domain, filled in from reference TRBV18 and TRBJ2-5, reads NAGVMQNPRHLVRRRGQEARLRCSPMKGHSHVYWYRQLPEEGLKFMVYLQKENIIDESGMPKERFSAEFPKEGPSILRIQQVVRGDSAAYFCASSPPGLAGYQETQYFGPGTRLLVL.